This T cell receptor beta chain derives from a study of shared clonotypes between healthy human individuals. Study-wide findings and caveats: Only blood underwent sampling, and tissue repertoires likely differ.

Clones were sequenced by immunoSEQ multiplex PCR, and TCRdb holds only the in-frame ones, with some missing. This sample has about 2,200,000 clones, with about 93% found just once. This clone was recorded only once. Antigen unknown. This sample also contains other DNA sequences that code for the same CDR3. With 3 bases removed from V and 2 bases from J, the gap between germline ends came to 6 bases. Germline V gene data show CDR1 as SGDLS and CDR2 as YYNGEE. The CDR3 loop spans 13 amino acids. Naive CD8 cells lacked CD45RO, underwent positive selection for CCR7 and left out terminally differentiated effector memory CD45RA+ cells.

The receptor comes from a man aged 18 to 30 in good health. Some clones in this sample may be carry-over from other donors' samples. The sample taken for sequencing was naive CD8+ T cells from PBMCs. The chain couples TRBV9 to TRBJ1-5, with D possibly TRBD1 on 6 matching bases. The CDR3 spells CASSDRGNQPQHF. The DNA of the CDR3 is TGTGCCAGCAGCGACAGGGGCAATCAGCCCCAGCATTTT. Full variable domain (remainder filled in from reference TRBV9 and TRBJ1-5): DSGVTQTPKHLITATGQRVTLRCSPRSGDLSVYWYQQSLDQGLQFLIQYYNGEERAKGNILERFSAQQFPDLHSELNLSSLELGDSALYFCASSDRGNQPQHFGDGTRLSIL.